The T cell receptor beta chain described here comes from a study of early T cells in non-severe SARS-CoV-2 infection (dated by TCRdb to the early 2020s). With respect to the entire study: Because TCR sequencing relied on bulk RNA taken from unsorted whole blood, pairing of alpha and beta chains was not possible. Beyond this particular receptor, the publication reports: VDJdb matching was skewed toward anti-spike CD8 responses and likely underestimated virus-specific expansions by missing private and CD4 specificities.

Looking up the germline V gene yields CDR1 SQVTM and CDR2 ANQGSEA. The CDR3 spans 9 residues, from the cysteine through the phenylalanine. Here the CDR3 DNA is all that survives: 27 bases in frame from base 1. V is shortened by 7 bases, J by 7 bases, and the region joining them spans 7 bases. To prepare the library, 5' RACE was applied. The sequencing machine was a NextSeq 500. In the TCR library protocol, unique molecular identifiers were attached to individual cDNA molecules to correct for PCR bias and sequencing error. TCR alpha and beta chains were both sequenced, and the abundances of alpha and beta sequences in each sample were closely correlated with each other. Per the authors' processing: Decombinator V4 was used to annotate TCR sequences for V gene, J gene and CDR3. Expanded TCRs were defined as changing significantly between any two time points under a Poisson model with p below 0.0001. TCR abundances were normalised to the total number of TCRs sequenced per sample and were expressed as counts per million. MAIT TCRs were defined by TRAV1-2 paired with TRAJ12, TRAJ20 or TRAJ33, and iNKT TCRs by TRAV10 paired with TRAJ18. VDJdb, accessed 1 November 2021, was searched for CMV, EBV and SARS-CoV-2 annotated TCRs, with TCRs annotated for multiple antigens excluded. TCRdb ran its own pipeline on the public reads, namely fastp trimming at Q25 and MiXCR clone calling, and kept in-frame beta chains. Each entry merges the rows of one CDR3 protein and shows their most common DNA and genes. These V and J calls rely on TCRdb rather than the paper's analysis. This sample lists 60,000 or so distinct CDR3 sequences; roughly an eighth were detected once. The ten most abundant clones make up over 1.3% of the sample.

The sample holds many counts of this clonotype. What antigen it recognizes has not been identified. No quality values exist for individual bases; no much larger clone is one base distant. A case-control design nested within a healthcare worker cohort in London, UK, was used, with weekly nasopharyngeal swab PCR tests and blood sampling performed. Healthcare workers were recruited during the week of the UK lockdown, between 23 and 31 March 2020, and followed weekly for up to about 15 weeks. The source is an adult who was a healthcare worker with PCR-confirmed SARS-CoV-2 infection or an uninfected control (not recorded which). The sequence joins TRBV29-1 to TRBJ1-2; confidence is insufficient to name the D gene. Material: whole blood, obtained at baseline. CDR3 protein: CSEGFGYTF. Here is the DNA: TGCAGCGAAGGGTTTGGCTACACCTTC.